These 6 T cell receptor beta chains share one sample of origin, sequenced in a study of blood T cell repertoires in COVID-19. Sequencing used immunoSEQ multiplex PCR; TCRdb keeps in-frame clones, though not all of them. Here the sample spans approximately 220,000 clones, almost 90% being singletons. Sequences were obtained from PBMCs or T cells enriched from blood (not recorded which). The source is a man aged 25 to 45 who had been exposed to COVID-19.

The chain uses TRBV21-1 and TRBJ1-6. TRBV21-1 is flagged as a pseudogene. This CDR3 region has 18 residues. The CDR3 region is CASSKGRYVSSYNSPLHF. Here the CDR3 DNA reads TGTGCCAGCAGCAAAGGGAGATACGTCAGCTCCTATAATTCACCCCTCCACTTT.

The chain recombines TRBV2 with TRBJ1-2, with 10 bases matching TRBD1. V lost 2 bases to trimming and J lost 8 bases; unmatched junction nucleotides: 5. Germline loops: CDR1 SNHLY, CDR2 FYNNEI. The CDR3 runs 14 residues. The CDR3 spells CASSERTGGFGYTF. For the CDR3, the DNA is TGTGCCAGCAGTGAACGGACAGGGGGGTTCGGCTACACCTTC.

V usage is TRBV19 and J usage is TRBJ2-5; 8 positions match TRBD2. Germline V CDR1 and CDR2: LNHDA, SQIVND (reference sequence). The CDR3 totals 17 residues. V lost 4 bases and J lost 3; bases outside the gene matches: 13. CDR3 sequence: CASSKGLVNIREETQYF. CDR3 DNA sequence: TGTGCCAGTAGTAAGGGACTAGTTAATATTCGGGAAGAGACCCAGTACTTC.

This rearrangement joins TRBV6-5 to TRBJ1-2; TRBD1 might be the D (5 bases). This CDR3 region has 15 residues. Trimming shortened V by 0 bases and J by 3 bases, and 11 bases separated the two germline ends. Germline V gene sequence: CDR1 MNHEY, CDR2 SVGAGI. The chain's CDR3 is CASSYSGRGDYGYTF. The CDR3 DNA sequence: TGTGCCAGCAGTTACTCGGGTCGGGGGGACTATGGCTACACCTTC.

The chain couples TRBV19 to TRBJ1-1, with TRBD1 as a possible D gene (5 bases). Deletions cut 5 bases from V and 8 bases from J, with 12 bases between. The CDR3 is 12 residues long. Germline V gene data show CDR1 as LNHDA and CDR2 as SQIVND (reference sequence). Written as DNA, the CDR3 is TGTGCCAGTAGTTGGGGGGGTTCCGAAGCTTTCTTT. This gives the protein CASSWGGSEAFF.

The V gene is TRBV18, the J gene TRBJ2-3; 10 bases are shared with TRBD1. CDR3 size: 15 residues. Per the germline V gene, CDR1 is KGHSH and CDR2 is LQKENI. With V trimmed by 5 bases and J by 4 bases, 6 bases remained unmatched. CDR3 sequence reads: CASSTRQGAADTQYF. CDR3 nucleotide sequence: TGTGCCAGCTCAACTAGACAGGGGGCTGCAGATACGCAGTATTTT.